These 15 T cell receptor beta chains came from one sample sequenced in a study of blood T cells in healthy people across ages. With a J-beta primer mix and a sample-barcoded 5' primer, a second PCR ran about 7 to 12 cycles. TCRdb independently ran MiXCR on the 5' RACE reads; one entry per CDR3 protein. The table records 1.5 million to 2 million distinct CDR3 sequences, 25% to 30% of them present only once. Sequencing used blood. The receptors shown here come from a woman aged 25 to 45 in good health.

This clonotype came up many times. J is TRBJ1-2 and V is TRBV10-3, with D uncertain. V was trimmed by 0 bases and J by 5 bases, leaving 13 bases between them. Germline V gene sequence: CDR1 ENHRY, CDR2 SYGVKD. This CDR3 spans 15 amino acids. The CDR3 coding sequence is TGTGCCATCAGTGAGTCGATAGGGTCCCTGTATGGCTACACCTTC. Its translation: CAISESIGSLYGYTF.

This clonotype was counted only a few times. The rearrangement links TRBV27 to TRBJ2-5; possible D gene TRBD2, 6 bases. Trimming left V 3 bases short and J 1 base short, with 15 bases between. Germline V gene data show CDR1 as MNHEY and CDR2 as SMNVEV (reference sequence). The CDR3 has 16 residues. For the CDR3, the DNA is TGTGCCAGCAGTTTCGCTCTTCCCGGGGGCCAAGAGACCCAGTACTTC. It specifies CASSFALPGGQETQYF.

This chain joins TRBV12-5 and TRBJ1-1, with 7 bases that match TRBD1. V shed 7 bases, J shed 1 base, and the junction held 6 bases outside the gene matches. Germline V gene lookup returns CDR1 LGHNT and CDR2 FRNRAP. This CDR3 is built from 14 residues. For the CDR3, the DNA is TGTGCTAGTGCCACCGGGACAGCGAACACTGAAGCTTTCTTT. Translated, it gives CASATGTANTEAFF.

The chain is built from TRBV7-2 and TRBJ2-4; the match to TRBD2 covers 10 bases. V dropped 1 base and J dropped 1; count of bases not matched to a gene: 7. The CDR3 is made up of 18 amino acids. Germline V gene data show CDR1 as SGHTA and CDR2 as FQGNSA. The CDR3 bases are TGTGCCAGCAGCTTAGACGCAGCGGGGGGGCGTGCCAAAAACATTCAGTACTTC. It codes for CASSLDAAGGRAKNIQYF.

The genes are TRBV10-3 and TRBJ2-1, with 9 bases that match TRBD1. Losses at the gene ends were 8 bases for V and 3 bases for J; bases not matched to a gene: 5. From germline, CDR1 is ENHRY and CDR2 SYGVKD. The length of the CDR3 is 14 residues. The CDR3 nucleotides read TGTGCCATCGGCCGGGACAGGGACTACAATGAGCAGTTCTTC. Its protein is CAIGRDRDYNEQFF.

The J gene is TRBJ2-5, the V gene TRBV28; perhaps TRBD1 as D (5 bases). V lost 5 bases and J lost 2, with 15 bases in between. This CDR3 is 15 amino acids long. The germline V gene encodes CDR1 MDHEN and CDR2 SYDVKM. The CDR3 DNA is TGTGCCAGCAGTAGGGGCGTCTGGGGACAAGAGACCCAGTACTTC. Protein: CASSRGVWGQETQYF.

This clonotype was found many times. The V call is TRBV7-2, the J call TRBJ2-1; 9 positions agree with TRBD2. The V segment lost 0 bases and the J segment 1 base; nucleotides outside the gene matches: 7. Germline loops: CDR1 SGHTA, CDR2 FQGNSA. CDR3 length: 18 residues. The CDR3 protein is CASSLATHLAGSYNEQFF. In nucleotides, the CDR3 is TGTGCCAGCAGCTTAGCGACCCACCTAGCGGGATCCTACAATGAGCAGTTCTTC.

CDR3 DNA sequence: TGTGCCATCAGTGACCCGGGACTAGCGGAGAGCTCCTACGAGCAGTACTTC. It specifies CAISDPGLAESSYEQYF. This chain links TRBV10-3 with TRBJ2-7; 11 nucleotides align to TRBD2. The CDR3 length is 17 residues. CDR1 is ENHRY and CDR2 is SYGVKD in the germline V gene. J gave up 0 bases and V 3 bases, and 7 bases lay outside the gene matches.

This clonotype has only a few counts. This rearrangement joins TRBV15 to TRBJ2-7, with D tentatively TRBD1 (7 bases). Germline values: CDR1 LNHNV, CDR2 YYDKDF (reference sequence). V lost 1 base and J lost 7, with 20 bases in between. CDR3 size: 16 residues. Here the CDR3 reads CATSRAGGTRTWEQYF. The CDR3 DNA sequence: TGTGCCACCAGCAGAGCAGGGGGGACCAGAACGTGGGAGCAGTACTTC.

With regard to this clonotype: The junction and the germline gene differ at one end; a read error may be behind it. The chain combines TRBV7-2 with TRBJ2-3; D not certain. The CDR3 runs to 14 residues. Per the germline V gene, CDR1 is SGHTA and CDR2 is FQGNSA. CDR3 sequence: CASSLGLEIDTRYF. In DNA, the CDR3 is TGTGCCAGCAGCTTAGGGCTAGAGATAGATACGCGGTATTTT.

This chain connects TRBV18 to TRBJ2-4, with 9 positions matching TRBD2. Near its end, the DNA agrees better with TRBJ2-7, so the J call may be wrong. This CDR3 is built from 15 residues. Germline CDR1 reads KGHSH; CDR2 reads LQKENI. CDR3 DNA sequence: TGTGCCAGCTCACCACTAGCGGGAGCTGATAGCGAGCAGTACTTC. It encodes CASSPLAGADSEQYF.

The chain is built from TRBV5-5 and TRBJ1-6; D gene ambiguous. The CDR3 extends over 16 amino acids. Germline CDR1 reads SGHKS; CDR2 reads YYEKEE (reference sequence). Trimming removed 4 bases at V and 4 bases at J, with 15 bases between. The CDR3 DNA sequence: TGTGCCAGCAGCCTCGATTGGGTTGGGTATAATTCACCCCTCCACTTT. This sequence encodes CASSLDWVGYNSPLHF.

This clonotype was seen at least ten times. This chain uses TRBV12-3 or TRBV12-4 with TRBJ1-1; a possible D gene is TRBD1 (5 bases). This CDR3 has 14 amino acids. The V end lost 6 bases, the J end lost 3 bases, and 14 bases lay between the germline ends. The DNA for the CDR3 is TGTGCCAGCAGGGTCGGGACGGGTCACACTGAAGCTTTCTTT. It is translated as CASRVGTGHTEAFF.

This clonotype has more than one count but fewer than ten. The chain combines TRBV14 with TRBJ2-5, with D possibly matching TRBD2 (5 bases). CDR1 and CDR2 from the germline V gene are SGHDN and FVKESK. V was clipped by 0 bases and J by 0 bases, with 14 bases between them. The CDR3 contains 17 residues. Written as DNA, the CDR3 is TGTGCCAGCAGCCAAGAATTGTCTTTGAGGGACCAAGAGACCCAGTACTTC. Residues: CASSQELSLRDQETQYF.

This clonotype was picked up a small number of times. J is TRBJ2-3 and V is TRBV7-2; D may be TRBD1 or TRBD2 (5 bases each). The V end lost 2 bases, the J end lost 2 bases, and 11 bases lay between the germline ends. The CDR3 contains 15 residues. Germline values: CDR1 SGHTA, CDR2 FQGNSA. CDR3 bases: TGTGCCAGCAGCTTACTCCGGGACCCCACAGATACGCAGTATTTT. Its translation is CASSLLRDPTDTQYF.